The 27 T cell receptor beta chains reported below all come from one sample, sequenced in a study of cytomegalovirus exposure and HLA in healthy donors. PCR involved 60 Vbeta and 13 Jbeta primers. The assay was immunoSEQ multiplex PCR, and TCRdb's table has in-frame clones only and misses some. Here the sample spans roughly 170,000 clones, about 80% being singletons. Sequencing input: PBMCs. These receptors originate from a boy aged 5 to 17 in good health and CMV-seronegative.

CDR3 loop: CASSSDRVGDTEAFF. The CDR3 nucleotides are TGTGCCAGCAGCTCCGACAGGGTTGGAGACACTGAAGCTTTCTTT. This sequence joins TRBV7-9 and TRBJ1-1; 7 nucleotides line up with TRBD1. J was trimmed by 3 bases and V by 4 bases; bases with no gene match: 8. This CDR3 comprises 15 residues. The V gene's germline CDR1 is SEHNR and CDR2 FQNEAQ (reference sequence).

The gene calls are TRBV5-4 and TRBJ2-7, with 11 bases matching TRBD2. The length of the CDR3 is 16 residues. With 0 bases clipped from V and 7 bases from J, the junction kept 9 bases outside the gene matches. CDR1 SGHNT and CDR2 YYREEE come from the germline V gene (reference sequence). CDR3 sequence: CASSLEGSGRAGEQYF. In DNA form, the CDR3 reads TGTGCCAGCAGCTTGGAGGGTAGCGGGAGGGCTGGGGAGCAGTACTTC.

This sequence joins TRBV30 and TRBJ1-2; D not certain. Trimming took 4 bases from V and 8 from J, leaving 20 bases between them. The CDR3 runs to 14 residues. CDR1 and CDR2 from the germline V gene are GTSNPN and SVGIG (reference sequence). The CDR3 sequence is CAWNPLGASGGYTF. The CDR3 region has the DNA TGTGCCTGGAACCCACTAGGAGCCTCGGGGGGCTACACCTTC.

Only a few counts were recorded for this clone. The chain combines TRBV12-2 with TRBJ2-3; no check of the table's D call, TRBD2, against the DNA was made. TRBV12-2 is termed a pseudogene. This CDR3 spans 15 amino acids. In nucleotides, the CDR3 is TGTGCAAGTCGCTTTAGCGGGGGGGCATCAGATACGCAGTATTTT. Protein product: CASRFSGGASDTQYF.

This clone is a singleton in its sample. This rearrangement joins TRBV5-6 to TRBJ1-1; a weak D match, TRBD1 (5 bases). Germline V CDR1 and CDR2: SGHDT, YYEEEE. The V end lost 3 bases, the J end lost 3 bases, and 15 bases lay between the germline ends. The CDR3 totals 15 residues. CDR3 sequence: CASSWGGIRDTEAFF. CDR3 coding DNA: TGTGCCAGCAGCTGGGGGGGGATTAGGGACACTGAAGCTTTCTTT.

The J gene is TRBJ2-5, the V gene TRBV11-2; D unresolved. The CDR3 loop spans 14 amino acids. The V end lost 1 base, the J end lost 7 bases, and 13 bases lay between the germline ends. Germline V gives CDR1 SGHAT, CDR2 FQNNGV. The DNA for the CDR3 is TGTGCCAGCAGCTTAGTTGCAGATTCCGCGACCCAGTACTTC. It encodes CASSLVADSATQYF.

This chain uses TRBV7-8 with TRBJ1-2, with a weak D call TRBD1 (5 bases). The CDR3 spans 16 residues. V dropped 5 bases and J dropped 0 bases, with 16 bases sitting between them. Germline assignment: CDR1 SGHVS and CDR2 FQNEAQ. CDR3 in amino acids: CASSPRPRGSNYGYTF. CDR3 nucleotide sequence: TGTGCCAGCAGCCCTAGGCCACGGGGGTCTAACTATGGCTACACCTTC.

The chain links TRBV23-1 to TRBJ2-2, with D possibly matching TRBD2 (5 bases). TRBV23-1 falls under the ORF class, with uncertain function. V shed 5 bases and J shed 4 bases, with 17 bases lying between them. This CDR3 spans 16 amino acids. DNA for the CDR3: TGCGCCAGCAGTGATACGGGGTCAAAAGGCACCGGGGAGCTGTTTTTT. As protein: CASSDTGSKGTGELFF.

V is TRBV4-2 and J is TRBJ2-7; TRBD1 matches 8 bases. There are 15 residues in the CDR3. Germline-derived CDR1 and CDR2 are LGHNA and YNFKEQ. J was trimmed by 0 bases and V by 3 bases; bases with no gene match: 4. The CDR3 nucleotides are TGTGCCAGCAGCCACCTCAGGGGGCGCTCCTACGAGCAGTACTTC. Translating gives CASSHLRGRSYEQYF.

The count of this clone is one. This sequence joins TRBV7-3 and TRBJ2-1; 10 bases line up with TRBD2. The junction had 5 bases not matched to a gene; V was cut back by 5 bases and J by 4 bases. CDR1 and CDR2 from the germline V gene are SGHTA and FQGTGA. The CDR3 contains 15 residues. CDR3 coding DNA: TGTGCCAGCAGCACAACTAGCGGGATTTACAATGAGCAGTTCTTC. It yields the protein CASSTTSGIYNEQFF.

The chain has TRBV16 and TRBJ2-7; 10 nucleotides match TRBD1. With 0 bases clipped from V and 5 bases from J, the junction kept 7 bases outside the gene matches. CDR3 length equals 16 residues. CDR1 and CDR2 from the germline V gene are KGHSY and FQNENV. The CDR3 DNA reads TGTGCCAGCAGCCAATCGGAGACAGGGGGCCTGGACGAGCAGTACTTC. Translation gives CASSQSETGGLDEQYF.

The rearrangement uses TRBV4-1 and TRBJ2-1, with TRBD1 as a possible D gene (5 bases). CDR1 is MGHRA and CDR2 is YSYEKL in the germline V gene. CDR3 length: 14 amino acids. The germline V and J ends were trimmed by 4 bases and 10 bases, with 17 bases remaining between them. CDR3 coding DNA: TGCGCCAGCAGCCCCTTCACGACCCCAGGGGAGCAGTTCTTC. Residues: CASSPFTTPGEQFF.

This sequence joins TRBV11-2 and TRBJ1-2; the match to TRBD1 covers 9 bases. V trimming: 3 bases; J trimming: 3 bases; junction bases outside the gene matches: 2. CDR1 and CDR2 (germline): SGHAT, FQNNGV. This CDR3 comprises 14 residues. CDR3: CASSLGQGDYGYTF. The CDR3 nucleotides are TGTGCCAGCAGCTTGGGACAGGGCGACTATGGCTACACCTTC. The full variable domain, with the rest looked up from reference TRBV11-2 and TRBJ1-2, is EAGVAQSPRYKIIEKRQSVAFWCNPISGHATLYWYQQILGQGPKLLIQFQNNGVVDDSQLPKDRFSAERLKGVDSTLKIQPAKLEDSAVYLCASSLGQGDYGYTFGSGTRLTVV.

V gene TRBV27 combines with J gene TRBJ2-1; the match to TRBD1 covers 11 bases. CDR3 length: 15 residues. Germline trimming cut 6 bases from V and 3 bases from J; bases unmatched to any gene: 4. Per germline, CDR1 MNHEY and CDR2 SMNVEV (reference sequence). This chain's CDR3 is CASRGQGAGYNEQFF. The DNA for the CDR3 is TGTGCCAGCAGAGGACAGGGGGCCGGCTACAATGAGCAGTTCTTC.

The V gene is TRBV10-3, the J gene TRBJ2-5; 7 bases agree with TRBD2. The CDR3 has 15 residues. From germline, CDR1 is ENHRY and CDR2 SYGVKD. The V segment lost 3 bases and the J segment 0 bases; nucleotides outside the gene matches: 4. The CDR3 loop is CAISDKGLDQETQYF. The CDR3 nucleotides read TGTGCCATCAGTGACAAAGGACTAGACCAAGAGACCCAGTACTTC.

V gene TRBV7-2 combines with J gene TRBJ2-5, with D maybe TRBD1 (6 bases). The CDR3 has 14 amino acids. Germline V gene data show CDR1 as SGHTA and CDR2 as FQGNSA. Trimming cost V 3 bases and J 2 bases, with 10 bases left between them. The CDR3: CASSFGGKQETQYF. The CDR3 DNA sequence: TGTGCCAGCAGCTTTGGGGGCAAACAAGAGACCCAGTACTTC.

This clone was found a few times. This sequence joins TRBV5-5 and TRBJ1-2; no reliable D call. The V gene's germline CDR1 is SGHKS and CDR2 YYEKEE (reference sequence). V was cut by 6 bases and J by 3 bases, with 21 bases left in between. The CDR3 is 16 residues long. In DNA, the CDR3 is TGTGCCAGCATCGACGAACCGGCACGAGGAGACTATGGCTACACCTTC. Its protein product is CASIDEPARGDYGYTF. Using reference TRBV5-5 and TRBJ1-2 for the parts outside the CDR3, the full variable domain is DAGVTQSPTHLIKTRGQQVTLRCSPISGHKSVSWYQQVLGQGPQFIFQYYEKEERGRGNFPDRFSARQFPNYSSELNVNALLLGDSALYLCASIDEPARGDYGYTFGSGTRLTVV.

This chain connects TRBV11-2 to TRBJ1-2; 7 bases line up with TRBD1. V shed 5 bases, J shed 7 bases, and the junction held 10 bases outside the gene matches. CDR3 length: 14 amino acids. Germline V gene lookup returns CDR1 SGHAT and CDR2 FQNNGV. CDR3 DNA sequence: TGTGCCAGCAGCCTCGACAGGGCCGCACTTGGCTACACCTTC. As protein: CASSLDRAALGYTF.

The J gene is TRBJ1-2, the V gene TRBV9; 10 nucleotides align to TRBD1. CDR1 SGDLS and CDR2 YYNGEE come from the germline V gene. CDR3 length: 16 residues. Germline trimming cut 1 base from V and 4 bases from J; bases unmatched to any gene: 7. CDR3 sequence (DNA): TGTGCCAGCAGCGTATCTTCGGGACAGGGGACCTATGGCTACACCTTC. Protein sequence: CASSVSSGQGTYGYTF.

This chain links TRBV9 with TRBJ1-1; no firm D call. CDR1 is SGDLS, CDR2 YYNGEE, per germline. The CDR3 contains 14 residues. V was shortened by 4 bases and J by 0 bases, with 10 bases between the two germline ends. CDR3 nucleotides: TGTGCCAGCAGCCGTCGTGGCCTGAACACTGAAGCTTTCTTT. The encoded protein is CASSRRGLNTEAFF.

This chain connects TRBV11-3 to TRBJ1-1; D possibly corresponds to TRBD1 (5 bases). Looked up from germline, CDR1 is SGHNT and CDR2 is YENEEA. The CDR3 runs 14 residues. Trimming left V 5 bases short and J 0 bases short, with 10 bases between. The CDR3 sequence: CASSPDRVNTEAFF. In DNA form, the CDR3 reads TGTGCCAGCAGCCCTGACAGAGTGAACACTGAAGCTTTCTTT.

The rearrangement joins TRBV4-1 to TRBJ1-1; TRBD1 is a possible D gene (6 bases). Deletions cut 4 bases from V and 2 bases from J, with 17 bases between. Germline loops: CDR1 MGHRA, CDR2 YSYEKL. CDR3 length equals 16 residues. CDR3 amino acids: CASSRLGAPANTEAFF. The CDR3 region has the DNA TGCGCCAGCAGCCGCCTGGGGGCACCGGCAAACACTGAAGCTTTCTTT.

The chain carries TRBV15 and TRBJ2-7, with TRBD1 matching over 9 bases. The CDR3 has 14 amino acids. V trimming: 4 bases; J trimming: 2 bases; junction bases outside the gene matches: 3. Looked up from germline, CDR1 is LNHNV and CDR2 is YYDKDF (reference sequence). CDR3: CATSTRTGAYEQYF. The CDR3 nucleotides read TGTGCCACCAGCACTCGGACAGGGGCCTACGAGCAGTACTTC.

The chain joins TRBV5-1 to TRBJ2-1; 9 nucleotides align to TRBD1. This CDR3 region has 15 residues. Germline CDR1 and CDR2: SGHRS and YFSETQ. The J segment lost 6 bases and the V segment lost 0 bases, leaving 4 bases of the junction unmatched. CDR3 sequence reads: CASSLAGTGINEQFF. DNA for the CDR3: TGCGCCAGCAGCTTGGCCGGGACAGGGATCAATGAGCAGTTCTTC.

The chain joins TRBV5-4 to TRBJ2-7, with 15 bases aligning to TRBD2. CDR1 is SGHNT, CDR2 YYREEE, per germline (reference sequence). This CDR3 has 18 residues. The J segment lost 0 bases and the V segment lost 1 base, leaving 5 bases of the junction unmatched. CDR3 region: CASSLPGLAGGDSYEQYF. The CDR3 DNA reads TGTGCCAGCAGCTTGCCGGGACTAGCGGGAGGAGACTCCTACGAGCAGTACTTC.

V is TRBV7-9 and J is TRBJ2-2, with 7 positions matching TRBD2. The CDR3 contains 15 residues. V lost 0 bases, J lost 7 bases, and 5 bases stayed unmatched. Germline V gene lookup returns CDR1 SEHNR and CDR2 FQNEAQ (reference sequence). This chain's CDR3 is CASSLALAGVGELFF. The CDR3 DNA is TGTGCCAGCAGCTTAGCGCTTGCGGGGGTCGGGGAGCTGTTTTTT. Looking up the rest from reference TRBV7-9 and TRBJ2-2 gives the full variable domain: DTGVSQNPRHKITKRGQNVTFRCDPISEHNRLYWYRQTLGQGPEFLTYFQNEAQLEKSRLLSDRFSAERPKGSFSTLEIQRTEQGDSAMYLCASSLALAGVGELFFGEGSRLTVL.

The J gene is TRBJ1-1, the V gene TRBV6-1; D may be TRBD1 (5 bases). The CDR3 totals 12 residues. V lost 7 bases and J 4 bases, leaving 10 bases between the germline ends. Looked up from germline, CDR1 is MNHNS and CDR2 is SASEGT. Written as DNA, the CDR3 is TGTGCCAGCATTTGGGGGGGCACTGAAGCTTTCTTT. Residues: CASIWGGTEAFF.